A single sample is the source of the 8 T cell receptor beta chains below, sequenced in a study of CD8 T cells in ankylosing spondylitis. From the 5' RACE reads, TCRdb called clonotypes with MiXCR, one entry per CDR3 protein. The sample records 180,000 or so distinct CDR3 sequences, approximately 10% being singletons. Specimen: blood, either unsorted or a sorted T cell fraction (not recorded which). Receptors originate from a male donor with ankylosing spondylitis or in good health (not recorded which).

A word on this clonotype: The junction does not match germline at one end; this may be a read error. The chain carries TRBV6-2 or TRBV6-3 and TRBJ1-5; D is undetermined. Per the germline V gene, CDR1 is MNHEY and CDR2 is SVGEGT. The CDR3 covers 19 residues. CDR3 sequence (DNA): TGTACCAGCAGTTACTCGAAGGAGTCGCTATTCTTTAGCAATCAGCCCCAGCATTTT. This sequence encodes CTSSYSKESLFFSNQPQHF.

This clonotype was seen ten or more times. J is TRBJ1-1 and V is TRBV5-1; 7 bases map to TRBD1. CDR1 is SGHRS and CDR2 is YFSETQ in the germline V gene. Trimming at V came to 4 bases and at J to 7 bases, leaving 10 bases not matched to a gene. The CDR3 contains 14 residues. The CDR3 loop reads CASSMGQTVGEAFF. The CDR3 nucleotides are TGCGCCAGCAGCATGGGACAGACTGTGGGTGAAGCTTTCTTT.

This clonotype was counted ten times or more. The V gene is TRBV13, the J gene TRBJ2-7; D is undetermined. In germline, CDR1 is PRHDT, CDR2 FYEKMQ (reference sequence). V lost 4 bases and J 0 bases, leaving 1 base between the germline ends. The CDR3 is 11 amino acids. The CDR3 loop reads CASSSSYEQYF. CDR3 coding DNA: TGTGCCAGCAGCTCCTCCTACGAGCAGTACTTC.

In this sample, this clonotype turned up many times. The V gene is TRBV6-5, the J gene TRBJ2-7, with 8 bases that match TRBD2. The CDR3 has 16 amino acids. The junction had 9 bases not matched to a gene; V was cut back by 0 bases and J by 5 bases. Per germline, CDR1 MNHEY and CDR2 SVGAGI. CDR3 sequence reads: CASSYSGLAGIHEQYF. CDR3 DNA: TGTGCCAGCAGTTACTCGGGTCTAGCGGGTATACACGAGCAGTACTTC.

The chain links TRBV6-1 to TRBJ2-5; 9 bases are a match to TRBD1. Germline CDR1 is MNHNS and CDR2 is SASEGT. The CDR3 is 13 amino acids. J lost 6 bases, V lost 4 bases, and 3 bases had no gene match. DNA of the CDR3: TGTGCCAGCAGTGGACAGGGGGTTCAGACCCAGTACTTC. Protein product: CASSGQGVQTQYF.

This clonotype was recorded many times. The V call is TRBV24-1, the J call TRBJ2-3; maybe TRBD1 (5 bases). CDR3 length equals 16 residues. In germline, CDR1 is KGHDR, CDR2 SFDVKD. V was pared by 6 bases and J by 1 base, with 16 bases between. Here the CDR3 reads CATSPRQTLRTDTQYF. For the CDR3, the DNA is TGTGCCACCAGTCCCCGACAGACCCTCCGCACAGATACGCAGTATTTT.

This rearrangement joins TRBV7-7 to TRBJ2-3, with 8 positions matching TRBD2. The germline V gene encodes CDR1 SSHAT and CDR2 FNYEAQ (reference sequence). CDR3 length: 15 residues. Trimming removed 5 bases from V and 2 bases from J; junction bases left unmatched: 6. The CDR3 reads CASSRTREVTDTQYF. CDR3 in DNA: TGTGCCAGCAGCCGGACGCGGGAGGTCACAGATACGCAGTATTTT.

There are many counts of this clonotype. The chain joins TRBV12-3 or TRBV12-4 to TRBJ2-7, with 10 bases aligning to TRBD1. With 1 base clipped from V and 0 bases from J, the junction kept 15 bases outside the gene matches. This CDR3 comprises 20 residues. This CDR3 reads CASSLDWDPWGQGTSYEQYF. DNA of the CDR3: TGTGCCAGCAGTTTAGACTGGGACCCCTGGGGACAGGGGACCTCCTACGAGCAGTACTTC.